This section outlines one T cell receptor (beta chain) sequence together with its context. Clones were sequenced by immunoSEQ multiplex PCR, and TCRdb holds only the in-frame ones, with some missing. The repertoire consists of under 600,000 clones, with over 75% occurring once and the leading ten covering around 13%. The data originate from a study of shared clonotypes between healthy human individuals. Trimming took off 2 bases at V and 3 bases at J, with 8 bases between the two ends. Germline V gene lookup returns CDR1 SGHTA and CDR2 FQGNSA. The CDR3 contains 13 residues. Donors comprised healthy HIV-negative adults lacking recent acute infections or vaccinations.

This TCR derives from a woman aged 40-49 years in good health. Some clones in this sample may be carry-over from other donors' samples. V gene TRBV7-2 combines with J gene TRBJ2-7; perhaps TRBD2 as D (5 bases). The specimen was PBMCs. The chain's CDR3 is CASSLRSVYEQYF. The CDR3 bases are TGTGCCAGCAGCTTACGTAGCGTCTACGAGCAGTACTTC.